The present T cell receptor (beta chain) was sequenced within a study of beta chain features in type 1 diabetes. cDNA synthesis used the whole RNA isolate, giving expressed TCRB sequences. Method: immunoSEQ multiplex PCR; TCRdb's copy keeps in-frame clones and lacks some. The data hold around 650,000 clones, with around 12% observed a single time. Sorted populations all exceeded 95% purity. Overall study results and limits: Equally in patients and controls, PCR might preferentially amplify shorter templates. Type 1 diabetes patients showed a moderate but significant shortening of TCRB CDR3s in all four CD4+ subsets.

In germline, CDR1 is LGHNA, CDR2 YSLEER. There are 17 residues in the CDR3. The J segment lost 2 bases and the V segment lost 0 bases, leaving 7 bases of the junction unmatched. Comments on this clone: Its antigen is unidentified.

Sequencing input: naive CD4+ T cells from blood. The V and J genes are TRBV4-3 and TRBJ2-7; TRBD2 matches 10 bases. The sequence was collected from a man aged 25 to 45 with type 1 diabetes. Here the CDR3 DNA reads TGCGCCAGCAGCCAAGAAGCTAGCGGGGGCCACCCCTACGAGCAGTACTTC. This gives the protein CASSQEASGGHPYEQYF.